This is a list of T cell receptor beta chains from one sample in a study of blood T cell repertoires in COVID-19. TCRdb's table, derived via immunoSEQ multiplex PCR, lists solely in-frame clones and lacks some. The table lists almost 350,000 clones, roughly nine tenths of them singletons. The sample comprised peripheral blood. These receptor sequences come from a woman aged 60 to 75 with COVID-19, enrolled during active disease. Each CDR3 is given with its conserved first and last residue. A D gene is named only where the DNA matches it firmly. Clone size is shown for a subset of rows, as once, few, many or a class of expanded clone.

TRBV5-4	.	.	TRBJ1-6	TGTGCCAGCAGCTTGATGCGGGGTCCTAATTCACCCCTCCACTTT	CASSLMRGPNSPLHF
TRBV6-5	.	TRBD1	TRBJ1-1	TGTGCCAGCAGAAGACAGGGTATTCTTACTGAAGCTTTCTTT	CASRRQGILTEAFF
TRBV21-1	.	.	TRBJ1-1	TGTGCCAGCAGCACCCATGGGGGGGAACAGGGGGTCTGCACTGAAGCTTTCTTT	CASSTHGGEQGVCTEAFF
TRBV6-5	.	.	TRBJ1-2	TGTGCCAGCAGTTACTCGACCGGGGGCTATGGCTACACCTTC	CASSYSTGGYGYTF
TRBV4-1	.	.	TRBJ1-2	TGCGCCAGCAGCCAAGCTGGGACAAGTAACTATGGCTACACCTTC	CASSQAGTSNYGYTF
TRBV18	.	.	TRBJ2-5	TGTGCCAGCTCCCAGACAATTACTAGCTTCCAAGAGACCCAGTACTTC	CASSQTITSFQETQYF
TRBV6-5	.	TRBD1	TRBJ1-1	TGTGCCAGCCGGGGGACAGGGTTTACTGAAGCTTTCTTT	CASRGTGFTEAFF
TRBV19	.	.	TRBJ2-3	TGTGCCAGTAGTAAATCCGTAGGGGTATATACGCAGTATTTT	CASSKSVGVYTQYF
TRBV2	.	.	TRBJ1-5	TGTGCCAGCAGGGGAGAGGGCAATCAGCCCCAGCATTTT	CASRGEGNQPQHF
TRBV15	.	.	TRBJ2-7	TGTGCCACCAGCAGAGGTGCCCAGGGTAGCGAGCAGTACTTC	CATSRGAQGSEQYF
TRBV27	.	.	TRBJ1-5	TGTGCCAGCAGTTTGTCGGGGAATAACCAGCCCCAGCATTTT	CASSLSGNNQPQHF
TRBV19	.	TRBD1	TRBJ1-5	TGTGCCAGTGGGACAGGGGGAGCGGCTAGCAATCAGCCCCAGCATTTT	CASGTGGAASNQPQHF
TRBV5-1	many	TRBD1	TRBJ2-2	TGCGCCAGCCGAGCGGCAGGGGGAAACACCGGGGAGCTGTTTTTT	CASRAAGGNTGELFF
TRBV4-1	many	.	TRBJ1-5	TGCGCCAGCAGCCACTCTAATCAGCCCCAGCATTTT	CASSHSNQPQHF
TRBV19	.	.	TRBJ2-5	TGTGCCAGTAGTACAGGGCAGGCCGGGACCCAGTACTTC	CASSTGQAGTQYF
TRBV7-3	.	TRBD2	TRBJ2-3	TGTGCCAGCAGCCTACAGCGGGGGGGCAGTACAGATACGCAGTATTTT	CASSLQRGGSTDTQYF
TRBV14	.	TRBD2	TRBJ2-3	TGTGCCAGCAGCCAAGATAGGCTAGCGGGGGTAACAGATACGCAGTATTTT	CASSQDRLAGVTDTQYF
TRBV28	.	TRBD1	TRBJ2-7	TGTGCCAGCACCGAAAGGGGACAGGTAACCTACGAGCAGTACTTC	CASTERGQVTYEQYF
TRBV19	.	TRBD1	TRBJ1-5	TGTGCCAGTAGTAGCCAGGGGGGTTCGCAGCAGCCCCAGCATTTT	CASSSQGGSQQPQHF
TRBV10-2	.	.	TRBJ2-2	TGCGCCAGCAGCTCAGGACAGTCCCGGGAGCTGTTTTTT	CASSSGQSRELFF
TRBV5-5	.	TRBD2	TRBJ2-3	TGTGCCAGCAGCTCACCCCGGGGGGGAACAGATACGCAGTATTTT	CASSSPRGGTDTQYF
TRBV5-1	.	.	TRBJ2-3	TGCGCCAGCAGCTTCTCCGGGGGGCCTAGCACAGATACGCAGTATTTT	CASSFSGGPSTDTQYF
TRBV25-1	.	TRBD1	TRBJ2-1	TGTGCCAGCAGTGGGGACAGGGATAGGTACAATGAGCAGTTCTTC	CASSGDRDRYNEQFF
TRBV3-1/TRBV3-2	once	.	TRBJ2-1	TGTGCCAGCAGCCAGAGGGCCCCCTCCTACAATGAGCAGTTCTTC	CASSQRAPSYNEQFF
TRBV5-1	.	TRBD1	TRBJ1-1	TGCGCCAGCAGCCTCCTGGGACAGGGATACACTGAAGCTTTCTTT	CASSLLGQGYTEAFF
TRBV10-1	.	.	TRBJ1-1	TGCGCCAGCAGTGCTTATACCGGGACATCGAACACTGAAGCTTTCTTT	CASSAYTGTSNTEAFF
TRBV20-1	.	TRBD1	TRBJ1-2	TGCAGTGCTAGTCCCGGGACAGGGGGTGGCTACACCTTC	CSASPGTGGGYTF
TRBV4-1	.	TRBD2	TRBJ2-7	TGCGCCAGCAGCCTTACGTCGGAGGCTAGCGGCGAGCAGTACTTC	CASSLTSEASGEQYF